Each of the 4 T cell receptor beta chains below was sequenced from the same sample in a study of blood T cells in healthy people across ages. Together with a sample-barcoded 5' primer, a J-beta primer mix was included in a second PCR lasting about 7 to 12 cycles. TCRdb re-derived calls from the 5' RACE reads in MiXCR, one entry per CDR3 protein. The sample shows about 800,000 distinct CDR3 sequences, roughly 60% of them seen only once. The sample consisted of blood. The receptors here all came from a man in his thirties or forties in good health.

The chain combines TRBV29-1 with TRBJ2-7; TRBD2 agrees at 12 bases. V lost 1 base and J lost 4; bases outside the gene matches: 5. Germline V gene data show CDR1 as SQVTM and CDR2 as ANQGSEA. This CDR3 is built from 15 residues. CDR3 in amino acids: CSVEVTSGGFYEQYF. For the CDR3, the DNA is TGCAGCGTTGAAGTGACTAGCGGGGGATTTTACGAGCAGTACTTC.

V gene TRBV6-1 combines with J gene TRBJ1-6; 10 nucleotides match TRBD1. The trim removed 7 bases at V and 8 bases at J, leaving 5 bases unmatched. The CDR3 consists of 14 residues. Germline lookup yields CDR1 MNHNS and CDR2 SASEGT. CDR3: CASISDRGYSPLHF. In nucleotides, the CDR3 is TGTGCCAGCATTTCGGACAGGGGGTATTCACCCCTCCACTTT.

The chain links TRBV7-9 to TRBJ2-1; D is possibly TRBD1 (5 bases). Germline V gene lookup returns CDR1 SEHNR and CDR2 FQNEAQ (reference sequence). Deletions cut 5 bases from V and 6 bases from J, with 11 bases between. The CDR3 is 13 residues long. CDR3 sequence: CASSRRQINEQFF. The CDR3 DNA reads as TGTGCCAGCAGCCGTAGACAGATCAATGAGCAGTTCTTC. Using reference TRBV7-9 and TRBJ2-1 for the parts outside the CDR3, the full variable domain is DTGVSQNPRHKITKRGQNVTFRCDPISEHNRLYWYRQTLGQGPEFLTYFQNEAQLEKSRLLSDRFSAERPKGSFSTLEIQRTEQGDSAMYLCASSRRQINEQFFGPGTRLTVL.

The chain is built from TRBV9 and TRBJ2-1; D uncertain. The CDR3 is 16 amino acids. CDR1 is SGDLS and CDR2 is YYNGEE in the germline V gene. The ends were cut back, 0 bases at V and 2 bases at J, with 12 bases in the middle. The CDR3 sequence is CASSVAEAPTYNEQFF. The CDR3 bases are TGTGCCAGCAGCGTAGCCGAAGCGCCCACCTACAATGAGCAGTTCTTC.